This T cell receptor (beta chain) was captured by sequencing in a study of blood T cell repertoires in COVID-19. Study context: Acute and convalescent COVID-19 samples came from the United States, Italy and Spain.

In the original processing: Estimated nucleated cell counts came from reference gene primer amplification. Some clones are missing from TCRdb's copy, which holds only in-frame ones; the method was immunoSEQ multiplex PCR. The DNA gave D and trimming, while V, J and clone size come from that table. The table includes under 200,000 clones, over 75% detected once. Donors in Cohort 3 counted as recovered after two negative PCRs, clearance, or symptom resolution. V was trimmed by 3 bases and J by 0 bases, leaving 8 bases between them. The CDR3 is 14 residues long. CDR1 and CDR2 from the germline V gene are SGHTA and FQGNSA.

This sequence originates from a woman younger than 35 who had recovered from COVID-19. The chain combines TRBV7-2 with TRBJ1-2; D is unresolved. Sequenced: PBMCs or T cells enriched from blood (not recorded which). The CDR3 region is CASSLASANYGYTF. The CDR3 DNA reads as TGTGCCAGCAGCTTGGCATCAGCTAACTATGGCTACACCTTC.